What follows describes a single T cell receptor beta chain. The antigen is not known. Germline V gene lookup returns CDR1 SGHRS and CDR2 YFSETQ. The CDR3 covers 15 residues. V was trimmed by 0 bases and J by 2 bases, leaving 11 bases between them. Clones were read by immunoSEQ multiplex PCR, and TCRdb kept only the in-frame ones, dropping some. The table lists 2.3 million or so clones, 93% of them singletons. This sample was included in a study of shared clonotypes between healthy human individuals. Notes on the study in general: An anticipated effect of sequencing depth on clonotype sharing among donors was recognized.

The split of CD4+ cells yielded CD45RA+ naive and CD45RA-negative memory subsets. This TCR came from a man younger than 35 in good health. Some clones in this sample may be carry-over from other donors' samples. This chain joins TRBV5-1 and TRBJ1-1; no firm D call. The sequencing input was naive CD4+ T cells from PBMCs. Subset of the sample: CD45RA+ positively selected. In DNA, the CDR3 is TGCGCCAGCAGCTTGGCCCTGGACTTCAACACTGAAGCTTTCTTT. Residues: CASSLALDFNTEAFF.